A selection of T cell receptor beta chains follows, all from one sample in a study of CD8 T cells in ankylosing spondylitis. TCRdb ran MiXCR on the 5' RACE reads and lists one entry per CDR3 protein. The data contain about 64,000 distinct CDR3 sequences, around 6.5% of them singletons. Sequences were obtained from synovial fluid, either unsorted or a sorted T cell fraction (not recorded which). These receptors were taken from a male donor with ankylosing spondylitis. Both conserved end residues are part of each CDR3. Fields, in order: V gene, clone size, J gene, D gene, CDR3 protein, CDR3 DNA. The D gene is left open where the match is weak. The size entry is marked missing in some rows and otherwise reads once, few, many or a size class.

v_gene: TRBV6-1
abundance: few
j_gene: TRBJ2-3
d_gene: TRBD2
CDR3aa: CASSEHGSGRLRRDTQYF
CDR3nt: TGTGCCAGCAGTGAACACGGTAGCGGGAGGCTCAGGCGGGATACGCAGTATTTT

v_gene: TRBV5-1
abundance: many
j_gene: TRBJ2-3
d_gene: NA
CDR3aa: CASSLVLAADTQYF
CDR3nt: TGCGCCAGCAGCTTGGTCCTAGCAGCAGATACGCAGTATTTT

v_gene: TRBV20-1
abundance: many
j_gene: TRBJ2-3
d_gene: TRBD1
CDR3aa: CSVPGQTNTDTQYF
CDR3nt: TGCAGTGTCCCGGGACAGACTAACACAGATACGCAGTATTTT

v_gene: TRBV7-2
abundance: many
j_gene: TRBJ1-5
d_gene: TRBD1
CDR3aa: CASSGQGGNNQPQHF
CDR3nt: TGTGCCAGCAGCGGACAGGGCGGTAACAATCAGCCCCAGCATTTT

v_gene: TRBV29-1
abundance: many
j_gene: TRBJ1-1
d_gene: NA
CDR3aa: CSVEVGGRPNTEAFF
CDR3nt: TGCAGCGTTGAAGTAGGAGGCAGGCCGAACACTGAAGCTTTCTTT

v_gene: TRBV6-5
abundance: few
j_gene: TRBJ2-7
d_gene: NA
CDR3aa: CASSYSSRAAQSYEQYF
CDR3nt: TGTGCCAGCAGTTACTCTAGTAGGGCTGCACAATCCTACGAGCAGTACTTC

v_gene: TRBV3-1
abundance: NA
j_gene: TRBJ2-5
d_gene: NA
CDR3aa: CASSQERETQYF
CDR3nt: TGTGCCAGCAGCCAAGAAAGAGAGACCCAGTACTTC

v_gene: TRBV19
abundance: few
j_gene: TRBJ2-3
d_gene: NA
CDR3aa: CASSPDRNTDTQYF
CDR3nt: TGTGCCAGTAGTCCGGACAGAAACACAGATACGCAGTATTTT

v_gene: TRBV7-3
abundance: NA
j_gene: TRBJ1-1
d_gene: NA
CDR3aa: CASSLKRRRDKAFF
CDR3nt: TGTGCCAGTAGCTTAAAACGACGGCGGGACAAAGCTTTCTTT

v_gene: TRBV7-8
abundance: NA
j_gene: TRBJ2-3
d_gene: TRBD2
CDR3aa: CASSLAGGPSDTQYF
CDR3nt: TGTGCCAGCAGCTTAGCGGGAGGGCCCTCAGATACGCAGTATTTT

v_gene: TRBV6-2/TRBV6-3
abundance: few
j_gene: TRBJ1-4
d_gene: NA
CDR3aa: CASKDGRVGEKLFF
CDR3nt: TGTGCCAGCAAGGACGGACGGGTCGGTGAAAAACTGTTTTTT